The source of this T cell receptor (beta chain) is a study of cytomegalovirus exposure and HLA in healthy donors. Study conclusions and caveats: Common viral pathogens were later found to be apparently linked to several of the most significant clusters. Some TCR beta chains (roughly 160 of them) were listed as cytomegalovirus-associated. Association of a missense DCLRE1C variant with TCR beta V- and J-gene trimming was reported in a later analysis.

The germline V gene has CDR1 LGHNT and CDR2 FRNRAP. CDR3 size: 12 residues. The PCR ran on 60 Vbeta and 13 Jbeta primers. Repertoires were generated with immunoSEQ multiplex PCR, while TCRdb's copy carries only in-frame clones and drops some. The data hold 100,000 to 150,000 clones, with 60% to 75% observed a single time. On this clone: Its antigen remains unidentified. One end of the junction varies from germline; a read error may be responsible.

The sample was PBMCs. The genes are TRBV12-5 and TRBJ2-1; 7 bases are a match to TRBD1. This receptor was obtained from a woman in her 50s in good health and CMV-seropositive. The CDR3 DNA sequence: TGTGCTAGTGGTTTGGTAAGGACAGGTTCCGTCTTC. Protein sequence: CASGLVRTGSVF.